This TCR beta chain comes out of a study of T cell repertoires in cytomegalovirus infection (dated by TCRdb to the late 2010s). With regard to the full study: Recently identified HLA-C-restricted CMV epitopes, whose presentation resists viral immunomodulation, were targeted by peptide stimulations together with well-studied HLA-B-restricted epitopes. Donor HLA type was relevant to the analysis, because carriage of CMV infection together with the matching HLA type was indicated by public TCR beta signatures.

Overall study outcomes, separate from this receptor: Cumulative frequency of public TCR beta family members discriminated carriers of CMV infection plus the relevant HLA type in this cohort and an independent roughly 350-donor cohort. The ex vivo response was dominated by HLA-C-restricted CMV-specific TCR beta clonotypes, which also provided the single most frequent clonotype in two of eight donors.

The CDR3 goes from the cysteine to the phenylalanine over 16 residues. The CDR3 DNA has 48 bases and is translated from base 1. V and J are truncated by 4 bases and 2 bases respectively, leaving an intervening sequence of 16 bases. The germline V gene gives CDR1 as SGHDT and CDR2 as YYEEEE. This clonotype turned up a few times. Its antigen is currently not known. No clone much larger than this one lies a single base away; base qualities are absent. This sample's treatment or condition label indicates: in vitro stimulation with specific CMV peptide epitopes to enrich CMV-specific T cells. The sequencing machine was an Illumina HiSeq 1500. TCRdb itself trimmed the public reads at Q25 with fastp, ran MiXCR and retained productive beta chains. Every distinct CDR3 protein forms one entry, paired with its most common genes and DNA. Present in this sample are about 770,000 distinct CDR3 sequences, around 29% of which were seen just once. The ten largest clones capture approximately 14% of the sample.

This receptor was taken from a human donor in good health (CMV status not recorded). Some clones in this sample may be carry-over from other donors' samples. The specimen was cultured CD8+ T cells from PBMCs, collected from culture after CMV antigen stimulation. The chain joins TRBV5-6 to TRBJ1-3; the D region possibly corresponds to TRBD1 (5 bases align). The bases read TGTGCCAGCAGCCACGGACGGGACCTTCCTGGAAACACCATATATTTT. This translates into CASSHGRDLPGNTIYF.